The next 13 T cell receptor beta chains were all read from a single sample in a study of T cell repertoires in cytomegalovirus infection. These receptors have no known antigen. TCRdb ran MiXCR on the reads and lists one entry per CDR3 protein. The top ten clones hold roughly 50% of a sample with about 83,000 distinct CDR3 sequences, 20% to 30% of them seen once. The material sequenced was CD8+ T cells from cultured PBMCs, taken from culture after CMV antigen stimulation. These receptor sequences come from a human donor in good health (CMV status not recorded). Some clones in this sample may be carry-over from other donors' samples.

This rearrangement joins TRBV5-6 to TRBJ2-2; 9 positions match TRBD1. V dropped 4 bases and J dropped 7; count of bases not matched to a gene: 11. Germline CDR1 reads SGHDT; CDR2 reads YYEEEE. This CDR3 spans 16 amino acids. CDR3 DNA: TGTGCCAGCAGCCCAGGGACAGGGAAGGTAGTCGGGGAGCTGTTTTTT. Amino acid sequence: CASSPGTGKVVGELFF.

This clonotype has only a few counts. This sequence joins TRBV4-3 and TRBJ2-5; perhaps TRBD2 as D (6 bases). Germline CDR1 and CDR2: LGHNA and YSLEER. This CDR3 spans 14 amino acids. Deletions cut 4 bases from V and 4 bases from J, with 13 bases between. CDR3 bases: TGCGCCAGCAGCCGAGGGACTTTTGGAGAGACCCAGTACTTC. Protein sequence: CASSRGTFGETQYF.

This clonotype was seen many times. The chain has TRBV6-5 and TRBJ1-2; D is unclear. Trimming removed 4 bases from V and 10 bases from J, with 13 bases in between. This CDR3 spans 12 amino acids. Germline CDR1 is MNHEY and CDR2 is SVGAGI. The DNA for the CDR3 is TGTGCCAGCAGTTTACCGGACGGTGTCTACACCTTC. Translation gives CASSLPDGVYTF.

This clonotype was counted between two and nine times. The chain joins TRBV12-3 or TRBV12-4 to TRBJ2-2; D remains unclear. The V end lost 8 bases, the J end lost 7 bases, and 5 bases lay between the germline ends. The CDR3 length is 10 residues. The CDR3 DNA sequence: TGTGCCAGCGGCAGCGGGGAGCTGTTTTTT. It encodes CASGSGELFF.

V is TRBV4-3 and J is TRBJ2-7; D ambiguous. Trimming removed 1 base from V and 2 bases from J, with 9 bases in between. From germline, CDR1 is LGHNA and CDR2 YSLEER. CDR3 length equals 14 residues. CDR3 sequence (DNA): TGCGCCAGCAGCCAAGGTCTTGCAACCTACGAGCAGTACTTC. Translating gives CASSQGLATYEQYF.

In this sample, this clonotype turned up a few times. This chain joins TRBV9 and TRBJ2-3; TRBD2 might be the D (7 bases). The germline CDR1 and CDR2 sequences are SGDLS and YYNGEE. This CDR3 is 15 amino acids long. V was cut by 3 bases and J by 1 base, with 12 bases left in between. CDR3 amino acids: CASSEGGPRTDTQYF. CDR3 bases: TGTGCCAGCAGCGAGGGGGGGCCTCGCACAGATACGCAGTATTTT.

This clonotype was counted only a few times. The rearrangement joins TRBV6-1 to TRBJ1-6; D unclear. CDR3 size: 12 residues. Trimming removed 6 bases at V and 8 bases at J, with 8 bases between. Germline loops: CDR1 MNHNS, CDR2 SASEGT. For the CDR3, the DNA is TGTGCCAGCAGATCCGCGGATTCACCCCTCCACTTT. It translates to CASRSADSPLHF.

This clonotype was seen many times. The chain combines TRBV11-3 with TRBJ2-1; no clear D gene. CDR3 length: 12 amino acids. Between the trimmed V and J ends, which lost 2 bases and 5 bases, there was a span of 4 bases. Germline CDR1 is SGHNT and CDR2 is YENEEA. The CDR3 is CASSLQDNEQFF. The CDR3 DNA reads as TGTGCCAGCAGCTTACAGGACAATGAGCAGTTCTTC.

This clonotype was observed many times. The chain couples TRBV7-9 to TRBJ1-1, with unresolved D. The CDR3 consists of 13 residues. Looked up from germline, CDR1 is SEHNR and CDR2 is FQNEAQ (reference sequence). Trimming took off 4 bases at V and 9 bases at J, with 15 bases between the two ends. The CDR3 DNA reads as TGTGCCAGCAGCTCCCCTGTCCCCGGTCAAGCTTTCTTT. It specifies CASSSPVPGQAFF.

The chain employs TRBV9 and TRBJ2-5; 7 nucleotides agree with TRBD1. The germline V gene has CDR1 SGDLS and CDR2 YYNGEE. The CDR3 is made up of 15 amino acids. The V and J ends lost 4 bases and 7 bases, in that order; junction bases with no gene match: 13. The CDR3 DNA is TGTGCCAGCAGCTCCCGGGACAGCCCGTCGGGGACCCAGTACTTC. Protein: CASSSRDSPSGTQYF.

This clonotype was observed a handful of times. This chain links TRBV12-3 or TRBV12-4 with TRBJ1-5; tentative D call: TRBD1 (5 bases). The V end lost 5 bases, the J end lost 7 bases, and 15 bases lay between the germline ends. This CDR3 comprises 14 residues. The DNA for the CDR3 is TGTGCCAGCAGTCCCGGCAGGGCGGGACAGCCCCAGCATTTT. Amino acid sequence: CASSPGRAGQPQHF.

This chain uses TRBV6-2 or TRBV6-3 with TRBJ2-5; TRBD2 matches at 11 bases. This CDR3 is 14 amino acids long. V shed 8 bases, J shed 4 bases, and the junction held 6 bases outside the gene matches. CDR1 is MNHEY, CDR2 SVGEGT, per germline. The CDR3 is CASQDTSGRETQYF. CDR3 DNA sequence: TGTGCCAGCCAGGATACTAGCGGGAGAGAGACCCAGTACTTC.

The gene calls are TRBV30 and TRBJ2-1, with 8 positions matching TRBD2. CDR1 is GTSNPN, CDR2 SVGIG, per germline (reference sequence). The CDR3 extends over 14 amino acids. The trim removed 3 bases at V and 3 bases at J, leaving 4 bases unmatched. The CDR3 here is CAWSLAGIYNEQFF. The CDR3 DNA follows: TGTGCCTGGAGCTTAGCGGGAATCTACAATGAGCAGTTCTTC.